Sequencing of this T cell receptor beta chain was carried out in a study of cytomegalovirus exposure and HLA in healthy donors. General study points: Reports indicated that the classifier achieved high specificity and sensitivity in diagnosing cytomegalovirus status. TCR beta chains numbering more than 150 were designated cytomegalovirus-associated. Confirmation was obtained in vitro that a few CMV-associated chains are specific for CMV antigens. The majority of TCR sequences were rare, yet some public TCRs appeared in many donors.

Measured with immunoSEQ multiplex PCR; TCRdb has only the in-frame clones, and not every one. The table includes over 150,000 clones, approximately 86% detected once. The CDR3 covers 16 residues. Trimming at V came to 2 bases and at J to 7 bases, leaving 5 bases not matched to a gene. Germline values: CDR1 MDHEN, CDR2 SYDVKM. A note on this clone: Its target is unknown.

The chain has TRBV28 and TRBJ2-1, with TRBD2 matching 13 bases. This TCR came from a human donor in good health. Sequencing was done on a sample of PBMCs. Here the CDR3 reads CASSLGGLAGQNEQFF. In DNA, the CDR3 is TGTGCCAGCAGTTTAGGGGGACTAGCGGGACAAAATGAGCAGTTCTTC.